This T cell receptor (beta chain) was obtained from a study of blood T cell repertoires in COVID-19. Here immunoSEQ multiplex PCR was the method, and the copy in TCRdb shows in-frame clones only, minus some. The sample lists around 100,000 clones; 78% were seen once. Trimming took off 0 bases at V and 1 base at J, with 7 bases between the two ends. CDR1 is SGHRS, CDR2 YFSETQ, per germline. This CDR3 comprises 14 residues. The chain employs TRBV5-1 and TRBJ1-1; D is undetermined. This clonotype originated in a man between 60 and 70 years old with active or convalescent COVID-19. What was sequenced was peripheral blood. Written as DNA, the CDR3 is TGCGCCAGCAGCTTGGAAGGAGGGAACACTGAAGCTTTCTTT. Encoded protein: CASSLEGGNTEAFF.